These 2 T cell receptor beta chains share one sample of origin, sequenced in a study of cytomegalovirus exposure and HLA in healthy donors. In the PCR, 60 Vbeta and 13 Jbeta primers were used. Libraries were prepared by immunoSEQ multiplex PCR; TCRdb keeps only in-frame clonotypes and omits some of them. The data show over 150,000 clones, roughly 87% seen once. Sequencing was carried out using PBMCs. All receptors come from a girl less than two years old in good health and CMV-seronegative.

This clone appeared a few times. The gene calls are TRBV29-1 and TRBJ2-2, with D possibly matching TRBD1 (6 bases). The V and J ends lost 3 bases and 5 bases respectively, with 19 bases between them. Germline CDR1 and CDR2: SQVTM and ANQGSEA. This CDR3 has 16 amino acids. The chain's CDR3 is CSVEGPPTGRTGELFF. The CDR3 region has the DNA TGCAGCGTTGAGGGCCCTCCGACAGGCAGGACCGGGGAGCTGTTTTTT.

The chain employs TRBV18 and TRBJ2-7, with TRBD2 matching 7 bases. CDR3 length: 14 amino acids. The germline V gene encodes CDR1 KGHSH and CDR2 LQKENI. The junction had 3 bases not matched to a gene; V was cut back by 3 bases and J by 1 base. Here the CDR3 reads CASSPSGPSYEQYF. The CDR3, as DNA: TGTGCCAGCTCACCTAGCGGGCCATCCTACGAGCAGTACTTC.